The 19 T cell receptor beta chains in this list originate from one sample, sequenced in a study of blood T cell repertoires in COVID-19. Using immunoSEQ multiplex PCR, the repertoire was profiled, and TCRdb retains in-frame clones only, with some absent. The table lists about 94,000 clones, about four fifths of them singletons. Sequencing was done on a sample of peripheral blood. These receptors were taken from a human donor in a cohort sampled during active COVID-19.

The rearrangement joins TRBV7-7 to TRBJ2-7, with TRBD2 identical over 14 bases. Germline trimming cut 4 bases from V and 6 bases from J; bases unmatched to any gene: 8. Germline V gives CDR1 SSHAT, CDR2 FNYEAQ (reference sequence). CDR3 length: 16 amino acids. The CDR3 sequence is CASSSETSGRAGEQYF. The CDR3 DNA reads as TGTGCCAGCAGCTCAGAGACTAGCGGGAGGGCCGGCGAGCAGTACTTC.

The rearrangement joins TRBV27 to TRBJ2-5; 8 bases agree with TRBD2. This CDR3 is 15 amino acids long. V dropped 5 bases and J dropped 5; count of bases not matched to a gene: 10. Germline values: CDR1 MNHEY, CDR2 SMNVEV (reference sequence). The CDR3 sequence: CASSPRSSGTETQYF. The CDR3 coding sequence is TGTGCCAGCAGTCCGCGTAGTAGCGGGACGGAGACCCAGTACTTC.

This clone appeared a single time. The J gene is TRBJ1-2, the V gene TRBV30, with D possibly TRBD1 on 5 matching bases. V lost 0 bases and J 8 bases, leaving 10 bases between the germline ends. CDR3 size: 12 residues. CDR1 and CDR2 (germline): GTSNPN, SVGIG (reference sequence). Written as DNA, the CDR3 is TGTGCCTGGAGTGTGCCGGGGGGGGGCTACACCTTC. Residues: CAWSVPGGGYTF.

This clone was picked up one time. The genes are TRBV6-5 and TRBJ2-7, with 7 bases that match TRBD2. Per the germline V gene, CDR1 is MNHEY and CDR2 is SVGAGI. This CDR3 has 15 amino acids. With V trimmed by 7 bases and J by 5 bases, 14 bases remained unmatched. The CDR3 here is CASTPGGAGSDEQYF. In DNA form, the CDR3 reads TGTGCCAGCACTCCCGGGGGAGCGGGATCTGACGAGCAGTACTTC.

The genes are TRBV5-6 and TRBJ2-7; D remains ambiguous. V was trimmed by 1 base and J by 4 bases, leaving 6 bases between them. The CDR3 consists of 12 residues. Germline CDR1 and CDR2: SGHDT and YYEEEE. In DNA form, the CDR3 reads TGTGCCAGCAGCTTGTCGTTTTACGAGCAGTACTTC. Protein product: CASSLSFYEQYF.

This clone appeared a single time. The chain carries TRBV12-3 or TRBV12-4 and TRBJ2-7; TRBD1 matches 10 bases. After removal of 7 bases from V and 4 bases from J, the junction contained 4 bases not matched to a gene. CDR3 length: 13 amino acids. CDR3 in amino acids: CASKTGGRYEQYF. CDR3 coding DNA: TGTGCCAGCAAGACAGGGGGCAGGTACGAGCAGTACTTC.

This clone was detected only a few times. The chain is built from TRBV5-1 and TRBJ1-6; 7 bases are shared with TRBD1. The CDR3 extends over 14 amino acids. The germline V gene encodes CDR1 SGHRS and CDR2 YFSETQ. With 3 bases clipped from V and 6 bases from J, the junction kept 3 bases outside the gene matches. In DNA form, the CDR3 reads TGCGCCAGCAGCTCCACAGGGGTTAATTCACCCCTCCACTTT. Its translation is CASSSTGVNSPLHF.

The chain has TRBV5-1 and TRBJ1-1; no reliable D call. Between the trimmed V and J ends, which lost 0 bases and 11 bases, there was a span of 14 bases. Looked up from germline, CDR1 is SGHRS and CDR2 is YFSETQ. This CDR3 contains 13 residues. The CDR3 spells CASSLEGWPGAFF. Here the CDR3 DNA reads TGCGCCAGCAGCTTGGAAGGGTGGCCGGGGGCTTTCTTT. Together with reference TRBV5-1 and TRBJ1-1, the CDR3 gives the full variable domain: KAGVTQTPRYLIKTRGQQVTLSCSPISGHRSVSWYQQTPGQGLQFLFEYFSETQRNKGNFPGRFSGRQFSNSRSEMNVSTLELGDSALYLCASSLEGWPGAFFGQGTRLTVV.

The DNA for the CDR3 is TGCGCCAGCAGCCAAGAGGGGGAGGAGAACACTGAAGCTTTCTTT. Residues: CASSQEGEENTEAFF. The rearrangement joins TRBV4-1 to TRBJ1-1; the D gene is possibly TRBD1 (5 bases). The CDR3 loop spans 15 amino acids. Per germline, CDR1 MGHRA and CDR2 YSYEKL. Trimming cost V 0 bases and J 1 base, with 9 bases left between them.

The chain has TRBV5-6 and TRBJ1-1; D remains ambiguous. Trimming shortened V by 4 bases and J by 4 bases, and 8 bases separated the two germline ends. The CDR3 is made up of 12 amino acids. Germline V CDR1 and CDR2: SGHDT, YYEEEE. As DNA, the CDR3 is TGTGCCAGCAGCCTGTGGAGCACTGAAGCTTTCTTT. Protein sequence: CASSLWSTEAFF.

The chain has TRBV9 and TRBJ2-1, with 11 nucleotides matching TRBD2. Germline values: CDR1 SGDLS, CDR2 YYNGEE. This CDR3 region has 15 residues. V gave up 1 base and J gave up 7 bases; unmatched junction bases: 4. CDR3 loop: CASSVSGTSGNEQFF. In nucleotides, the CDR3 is TGTGCCAGCAGCGTATCCGGGACTAGCGGTAATGAGCAGTTCTTC. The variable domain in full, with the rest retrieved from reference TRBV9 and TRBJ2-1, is DSGVTQTPKHLITATGQRVTLRCSPRSGDLSVYWYQQSLDQGLQFLIQYYNGEERAKGNILERFSAQQFPDLHSELNLSSLELGDSALYFCASSVSGTSGNEQFFGPGTRLTVL.

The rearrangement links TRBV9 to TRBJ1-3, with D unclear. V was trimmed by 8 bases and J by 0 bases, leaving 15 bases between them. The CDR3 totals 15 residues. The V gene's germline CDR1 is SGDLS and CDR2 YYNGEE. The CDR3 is CASQAGLHSGNTIYF. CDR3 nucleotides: TGTGCCAGTCAAGCCGGACTGCACTCTGGAAACACCATATATTTT.

In DNA, the CDR3 is TGCGCCAGCAGCTGGGAGGGGGCTGAAGCTTTCTTT. It encodes CASSWEGAEAFF. The V call is TRBV5-1, the J call TRBJ1-1, with a tentative D call TRBD1 (6 bases). Germline CDR1 reads SGHRS; CDR2 reads YFSETQ. This CDR3 has 12 residues. V was shortened by 3 bases and J by 6 bases, with 9 bases between the two germline ends.

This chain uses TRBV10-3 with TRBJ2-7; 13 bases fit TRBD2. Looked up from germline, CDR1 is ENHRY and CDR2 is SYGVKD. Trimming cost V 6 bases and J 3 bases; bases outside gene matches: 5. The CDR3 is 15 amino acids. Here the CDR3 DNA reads TGTGCCATCAGCCCCGGGACTAGCGGGATCTACGAGCAGTACTTC. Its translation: CAISPGTSGIYEQYF.

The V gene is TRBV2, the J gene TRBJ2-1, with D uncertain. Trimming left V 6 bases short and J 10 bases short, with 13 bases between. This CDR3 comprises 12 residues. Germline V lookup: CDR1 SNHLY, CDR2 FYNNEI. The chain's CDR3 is CASSAESREQFF. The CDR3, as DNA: TGTGCCAGCAGCGCCGAGTCACGGGAGCAGTTCTTC.

This CDR3 reads CASSGGLLYGYTF. The CDR3 DNA reads as TGTGCCAGCAGTGGGGGACTTCTCTATGGCTACACCTTC. The chain uses TRBV28 and TRBJ1-2; the D gene is possibly TRBD1 (5 bases). The CDR3 has 13 residues. Trimming removed 5 bases at V and 4 bases at J, with 11 bases between. Germline V gene sequence: CDR1 MDHEN, CDR2 SYDVKM.

The CDR3 protein is CASSVSGRNEQYF. The CDR3 DNA is TGTGCCAGCAGCGTTAGCGGGAGAAACGAGCAGTACTTC. V is TRBV28 and J is TRBJ2-7; 9 bases map to TRBD2. The V gene end was trimmed by 6 bases and the J gene end by 5 bases; junction bases not matched to a gene: 5. The germline CDR1 and CDR2 sequences are MDHEN and SYDVKM. The CDR3 consists of 13 residues.

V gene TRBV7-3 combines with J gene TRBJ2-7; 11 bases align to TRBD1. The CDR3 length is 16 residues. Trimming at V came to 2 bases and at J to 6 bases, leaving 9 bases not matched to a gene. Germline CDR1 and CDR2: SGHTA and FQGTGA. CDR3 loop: CASSLGSVGTGGEQYF. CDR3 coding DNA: TGTGCCAGCAGCTTAGGATCTGTGGGGACAGGGGGCGAGCAGTACTTC.

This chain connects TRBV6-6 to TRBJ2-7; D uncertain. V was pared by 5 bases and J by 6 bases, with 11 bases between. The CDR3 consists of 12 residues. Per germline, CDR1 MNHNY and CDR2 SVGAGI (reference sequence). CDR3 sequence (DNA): TGTGCCAGCAGTCTGAGTAATCGCGAGCAGTACTTC. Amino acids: CASSLSNREQYF.